What follows are 27 T cell receptor beta chains derived from one specimen sequenced in a study of T-cell reconstitution after alpha-beta-depleted transplantation in children. Molecular barcoding with unique molecular identifiers was used for the TCRbeta library. MiXCR, run by TCRdb on the PCR reads, gives a single entry per CDR3 protein. Of about 490,000 distinct CDR3 sequences listed, roughly a tenth are singletons. Specimen: PBMCs, collected before TCRalphabeta/CD19-depleted stem cell transplant. The receptors stem from a child aged 2-9 years with inherited bone marrow failure, due to receive a stem cell transplant.

V gene TRBV20-1 combines with J gene TRBJ2-2, with 9 positions matching TRBD2. The CDR3 length is 16 residues. V shed 0 bases, J shed 1 base, and the junction held 3 bases outside the gene matches. Germline V CDR1 and CDR2: DFQATT, SNEGSKA (reference sequence). The CDR3: CSARDGLALNTGELFF. CDR3 bases: TGCAGTGCTAGAGATGGACTAGCGTTGAACACCGGGGAGCTGTTTTTT.

This clonotype was picked up many times. The J gene is TRBJ2-1, the V gene TRBV12-3 or TRBV12-4; D gene ambiguous. There are 12 residues in the CDR3. V was clipped by 4 bases and J by 7 bases, with 8 bases between them. The CDR3 region has the DNA TGTGCCAGCAGTTGGGGTTCAAATGAGCAGTTCTTC. Encoded protein: CASSWGSNEQFF.

The table lists this clonotype with many counts. The gene calls are TRBV10-3 and TRBJ2-1, with D unclear. The CDR3 extends over 15 amino acids. Trimming removed 2 bases from V and 0 bases from J, with 8 bases in between. CDR1 is ENHRY and CDR2 is SYGVKD in the germline V gene. The CDR3: CAISEDGSSYNEQFF. In DNA form, the CDR3 reads TGTGCCATCAGTGAGGATGGGTCCTCCTACAATGAGCAGTTCTTC.

This clonotype was seen many times. The V and J genes are TRBV20-1 and TRBJ2-1; TRBD2 agrees at 14 bases. This CDR3 has 16 amino acids. Germline CDR1 and CDR2: DFQATT and SNEGSKA (reference sequence). The V gene end was trimmed by 0 bases and the J gene end by 7 bases; junction bases not matched to a gene: 5. The CDR3 DNA is TGCAGTGCTAGAGATATGGGACTAGCGGGAGAGAATGAGCAGTTCTTC. The encoded protein is CSARDMGLAGENEQFF.

This clonotype was seen many times. The gene calls are TRBV10-3 and TRBJ1-6; 8 bases match TRBD1. V shed 9 bases, J shed 7 bases, and the junction held 2 bases outside the gene matches. CDR1 and CDR2 from the germline V gene are ENHRY and SYGVKD. This CDR3 contains 12 residues. For the CDR3, the DNA is TGTGCCATAGGACAGGGAAATTCACCCCTCCACTTT. This translates into CAIGQGNSPLHF.

This clonotype was seen many times. The chain carries TRBV4-1 and TRBJ1-4, with D possibly being TRBD1 (5 bases). V was trimmed by 4 bases and J by 4 bases, leaving 13 bases between them. The CDR3 sequence is 15 residues long. The germline CDR1 and CDR2 sequences are MGHRA and YSYEKL. The CDR3 loop is CASSRYRLLNEKLFF. The CDR3 region has the DNA TGCGCCAGCAGCCGATACAGGTTACTTAATGAAAAACTGTTTTTT.

This clonotype was picked up many times. The rearrangement uses TRBV7-2 and TRBJ2-1, with 9 bases identical to TRBD2. Germline CDR1 is SGHTA and CDR2 is FQGNSA. The V segment lost 3 bases and the J segment 7 bases; nucleotides outside the gene matches: 10. This CDR3 spans 16 amino acids. CDR3: CASSLVGLAGENEQFF. The CDR3 nucleotides are TGTGCCAGCAGCTTGGTCGGGTTAGCGGGAGAAAATGAGCAGTTCTTC. Supplemented by reference TRBV7-2 and TRBJ2-1, the full variable domain reads GAGVSQSPSNKVTEKGKDVELRCDPISGHTALYWYRQSLGQGLEFLIYFQGNSAPDKSGLPSDRFSAERTGGSVSTLTIQRTQQEDSAVYLCASSLVGLAGENEQFFGPGTRLTVL.

J is TRBJ1-1 and V is TRBV29-1, with D tentatively TRBD1 (5 bases). From germline, CDR1 is SQVTM and CDR2 ANQGSEA. The V end was cut by 4 bases, the J end by 5 bases, with 11 bases between. This CDR3 contains 12 residues. The CDR3 is CSVVSGGTEAFF. Here the CDR3 DNA reads TGCAGCGTTGTTTCCGGGGGTACTGAAGCTTTCTTT.

This clonotype was seen ten or more times. The chain couples TRBV27 to TRBJ1-5, with D possibly TRBD1 on 6 matching bases. V dropped 3 bases and J dropped 6 bases, with 12 bases sitting between them. The CDR3 totals 14 residues. Germline values: CDR1 MNHEY, CDR2 SMNVEV (reference sequence). DNA for the CDR3: TGTGCCAGCAGTTTTATACAGGGAGGTCAGCCCCAGCATTTT. Its protein is CASSFIQGGQPQHF.

The sample holds many counts of this clonotype. The rearrangement links TRBV7-2 to TRBJ2-7, with 8 bases matching TRBD2. Germline V gene lookup returns CDR1 SGHTA and CDR2 FQGNSA. The CDR3 runs to 16 residues. The V and J ends lost 4 bases and 5 bases, in that order; junction bases with no gene match: 13. Here the CDR3 reads CASSYPTGGEFDEQYF. CDR3 nucleotide sequence: TGTGCCAGCAGCTACCCCACGGGGGGGGAGTTCGACGAGCAGTACTTC. Supplemented by reference TRBV7-2 and TRBJ2-7, the full variable domain reads GAGVSQSPSNKVTEKGKDVELRCDPISGHTALYWYRQSLGQGLEFLIYFQGNSAPDKSGLPSDRFSAERTGGSVSTLTIQRTQQEDSAVYLCASSYPTGGEFDEQYFGPGTRLTVT.

This clonotype was observed at least ten times. This chain connects TRBV29-1 to TRBJ2-3, with D tentatively TRBD1 (5 bases). Germline V gene lookup returns CDR1 SQVTM and CDR2 ANQGSEA. Trimming took 7 bases from V and 1 from J, leaving 9 bases between them. This CDR3 is 12 amino acids long. The CDR3 loop reads CSAGHGTDTQYF. CDR3 nucleotide sequence: TGCAGCGCCGGACATGGCACAGATACGCAGTATTTT.

This clonotype was counted many times. The chain uses TRBV4-1 and TRBJ1-5; 9 nucleotides align to TRBD1. Looked up from germline, CDR1 is MGHRA and CDR2 is YSYEKL. The CDR3 runs 16 residues. Trimming took 5 bases from V and 7 from J; bases not matched to a gene: 12. The chain's CDR3 is CASSSPGTGRGQPQHF. In DNA, the CDR3 is TGCGCCAGCAGCTCGCCCGGGACAGGGCGGGGGCAGCCCCAGCATTTT.

The chain recombines TRBV12-3 or TRBV12-4 with TRBJ2-1; tentatively, D is TRBD1 (5 bases). The CDR3 is 20 amino acids. V was trimmed by 3 bases and J by 5 bases, leaving 29 bases between them. CDR3 loop: CASSLSERGVYPFLHNEQFF. The CDR3 coding sequence is TGTGCCAGCAGTTTGTCAGAAAGGGGTGTTTACCCTTTTCTCCACAATGAGCAGTTCTTC.

This clonotype has a handful of counts. V usage is TRBV2 and J usage is TRBJ2-7; D ambiguous. This CDR3 comprises 14 residues. Germline V CDR1 and CDR2: SNHLY, FYNNEI. The V and J ends lost 7 bases and 0 bases respectively, with 13 bases between them. The CDR3 nucleotides read TGTGCCAGCACGCACGGCGCCGACTCCTACGAGCAGTACTTC. It specifies CASTHGADSYEQYF.

In this sample, this clonotype turned up many times. The chain recombines TRBV14 with TRBJ2-3; 8 nucleotides line up with TRBD2. The trim removed 4 bases at V and 2 bases at J, leaving 5 bases unmatched. CDR1 is SGHDN and CDR2 is FVKESK in the germline V gene. This CDR3 region has 15 residues. CDR3 DNA: TGTGCCAGCAGCCGGGGCGGGAGGAACACAGATACGCAGTATTTT. Encoded protein: CASSRGGRNTDTQYF.

The V and J genes are TRBV20-1 and TRBJ2-7; 12 bases fit TRBD2. Germline V gives CDR1 DFQATT, CDR2 SNEGSKA (reference sequence). The V segment lost 5 bases and the J segment 0 bases; nucleotides outside the gene matches: 8. The CDR3 has 16 amino acids. CDR3 nucleotide sequence: TGCAGTGCTGGGGGGCTAGCGGGAGGGAGCTCCTACGAGCAGTACTTC. This codes for CSAGGLAGGSSYEQYF.

This clonotype was recorded many times. J is TRBJ2-5 and V is TRBV9; 7 bases line up with TRBD2. The trim removed 1 base at V and 2 bases at J, leaving 5 bases unmatched. The CDR3 runs to 15 residues. The germline V gene has CDR1 SGDLS and CDR2 YYNGEE. In DNA form, the CDR3 reads TGTGCCAGCAGCGTACACTCTAGCGGACAAGAGACCCAGTACTTC. Translated, it gives CASSVHSSGQETQYF.

Concerning this clonotype itself: A much bigger clone sits one base away, suggesting this may be a read error. This chain connects TRBV7-9 to TRBJ2-7, with D tentatively TRBD1 (5 bases). The CDR3 totals 14 residues. Germline V gene lookup returns CDR1 SEHNR and CDR2 FQNEAQ (reference sequence). The V and J ends lost 5 bases and 3 bases respectively, with 14 bases between them. The DNA for the CDR3 is TGTGCCAGCAGCCCTGGACACGCAAACTACGAGCAGTACTTC. Translation: CASSPGHANYEQYF.

This clonotype was seen repeatedly, ten times or more. The rearrangement joins TRBV11-2 to TRBJ2-2; 11 bases match TRBD2. This CDR3 spans 18 amino acids. V gave up 1 base and J gave up 6 bases; unmatched junction bases: 10. The germline CDR1 and CDR2 sequences are SGHAT and FQNNGV. Written as DNA, the CDR3 is TGTGCCAGCAGCTTAGTGGCCCTAGCGGGAGGACGTGCCGGGGAGCTGTTTTTT. It is translated as CASSLVALAGGRAGELFF.

With respect to this clonotype: A much larger clone is a single base away; this may be a read error. The rearrangement uses TRBV4-3 and TRBJ2-2; possibly TRBD1 or TRBD2 for D (6 bases each). This CDR3 comprises 14 residues. From germline, CDR1 is LGHNA and CDR2 YSLEER. The CDR3 here is CASSQEIVRGEVFF. The CDR3 DNA follows: TGCGCCAGCAGCCAAGAAATCGTGAGGGGGGAGGTGTTTTTT.

In its sample, this clonotype was seen many times. The gene calls are TRBV12-3 or TRBV12-4 and TRBJ2-1; no firm D call. This CDR3 is built from 15 residues. Deletions cut 7 bases from V and 4 bases from J, with 17 bases between. The CDR3 region has the DNA TGTGCCAGCACGCCCTTGATGAGTGTTTACAATGAGCAGTTCTTC. Encoded protein: CASTPLMSVYNEQFF.

The genes are TRBV29-1 and TRBJ2-1; 8 nucleotides match TRBD2. The trim removed 4 bases at V and 13 bases at J, leaving 12 bases unmatched. This CDR3 contains 13 residues. CDR1 and CDR2 (germline): SQVTM, ANQGSEA. The CDR3 nucleotides are TGCAGCGTTGGGGGGTTAGCGGGAATAATACAGTTCTTC. Translation: CSVGGLAGIIQFF.

Many counts were recorded for this clonotype. The chain links TRBV6-5 to TRBJ2-3; D remains ambiguous. CDR1 and CDR2 (germline): MNHEY, SVGAGI. V lost 2 bases and J lost 2, with 14 bases in between. This CDR3 is 16 amino acids long. The CDR3 DNA reads TGTGCCAGCAGTTACGTCCCCCTTGGCCACACAGATACGCAGTATTTT. Its protein is CASSYVPLGHTDTQYF.

This clonotype appeared many times. This rearrangement joins TRBV3-1 to TRBJ1-1, with D perhaps TRBD1 (6 bases). V gave up 1 base and J gave up 3 bases, with 12 bases separating them. This CDR3 spans 15 amino acids. Germline CDR1 reads LGHDT; CDR2 reads YNNKEL (reference sequence). In DNA, the CDR3 is TGTGCCAGCAGCCAAGTACAGGGCTTAGACACTGAAGCTTTCTTT. Amino acids: CASSQVQGLDTEAFF.

This clonotype was recorded many times. J is TRBJ1-1 and V is TRBV5-6, with no clear D. This CDR3 contains 15 residues. Germline CDR1 and CDR2: SGHDT and YYEEEE. V was clipped by 0 bases and J by 3 bases, with 12 bases between them. CDR3 coding DNA: TGTGCCAGCAGCTTGGGCCCGATTGAAGACACTGAAGCTTTCTTT. Translating it yields CASSLGPIEDTEAFF.

The chain is built from TRBV4-3 and TRBJ2-1; a weak D match, TRBD2 (5 bases). In germline, CDR1 is LGHNA, CDR2 YSLEER. Trimming took 0 bases from V and 4 from J, leaving 16 bases between them. The CDR3 spans 17 residues. In DNA, the CDR3 is TGCGCCAGCAGCCAAGATCACCCGGAGGACTTTTACAATGAGCAGTTCTTC. This codes for CASSQDHPEDFYNEQFF.

This clonotype was seen many times. This rearrangement joins TRBV19 to TRBJ2-1, with unresolved D. CDR1 and CDR2 from the germline V gene are LNHDA and SQIVND (reference sequence). The germline V and J ends were trimmed by 5 bases and 14 bases, with 22 bases remaining between them. This CDR3 has 14 amino acids. The CDR3: CASSVYSLHVEKFF. CDR3 coding DNA: TGTGCCAGTAGTGTCTACTCCCTCCATGTGGAGAAGTTCTTC.